The next 29 T cell receptor beta chains were all read from a single sample in a study of T cell changes during pregnancy in multiple sclerosis. TCRdb's copy holds only in-frame clones and misses some; the assay was immunoSEQ multiplex PCR. The sample holds about 36,000 clones, over 75% seen once. Source: CD8+ T cells from peripheral blood mononuclear cells, taken in the third trimester of pregnancy. These receptors originate from a female donor with multiple sclerosis, enrolled in a pregnancy study.

The genes are TRBV9 and TRBJ1-3, with D perhaps TRBD1 (5 bases). This CDR3 has 17 residues. Germline-derived CDR1 and CDR2 are SGDLS and YYNGEE. V was cut by 2 bases and J by 4 bases, with 19 bases left in between. CDR3 loop: CASSVGPGMSGGNTIYF. The CDR3 DNA reads TGTGCCAGCAGCGTTGGCCCAGGGATGTCAGGAGGAAACACCATATATTTT.

This clone was recorded once. V and J are TRBV5-6 and TRBJ1-5, with 9 bases that match TRBD1. CDR1 and CDR2 (germline): SGHDT, YYEEEE. V was pared by 0 bases and J by 8 bases, with 3 bases of the junction left unmatched. The CDR3 totals 14 residues. The CDR3 coding sequence is TGTGCCAGCAGCTTGGGGGACAGGGTGGAGCCCCAGCATTTT. This codes for CASSLGDRVEPQHF.

The J gene is TRBJ1-2, the V gene TRBV27; the D is unclear. This CDR3 spans 15 amino acids. In germline, CDR1 is MNHEY, CDR2 SMNVEV (reference sequence). V was clipped by 4 bases and J by 2 bases, with 14 bases between them. The CDR3 is CASSYTLQSNYGYTF. The CDR3 DNA follows: TGTGCCAGCAGTTATACCCTACAGAGCAACTATGGCTACACCTTC.

The chain uses TRBV9 and TRBJ2-1; no clear D gene. Germline CDR1 reads SGDLS; CDR2 reads YYNGEE. With 1 base removed from V and 7 bases from J, the gap between germline ends came to 15 bases. The CDR3 consists of 15 residues. The CDR3 DNA sequence: TGTGCCAGCAGCGTAAGGCCGAGGAACTCTAATGAGCAGTTCTTC. Translating it yields CASSVRPRNSNEQFF.

The chain recombines TRBV4-2 with TRBJ2-3; 11 nucleotides agree with TRBD1. Germline trimming cut 1 base from V and 3 bases from J; bases unmatched to any gene: 3. Germline values: CDR1 LGHNA, CDR2 YNFKEQ. This CDR3 comprises 16 residues. The CDR3 spells CASSQGGDRGTDTQYF. Here the CDR3 DNA reads TGTGCCAGCAGCCAAGGGGGGGACAGGGGGACAGATACGCAGTATTTT.

This sequence joins TRBV11-2 and TRBJ1-2, with 10 positions matching TRBD1. V was clipped by 5 bases and J by 4 bases; unmatched bases: 4. There are 14 residues in the CDR3. From germline, CDR1 is SGHAT and CDR2 FQNNGV. The CDR3 DNA follows: TGTGCCAGCAGCCCTGGGACAGGGGCCTATGGCTACACCTTC. It yields the protein CASSPGTGAYGYTF.

The DNA for the CDR3 is TGTGCCAGCAGCTCACCTTCGGGGGGGAGCTCCTACGAGCAGTACTTC. This translates into CASSSPSGGSSYEQYF. V and J are TRBV11-2 and TRBJ2-7; 8 bases match TRBD2. The germline V gene has CDR1 SGHAT and CDR2 FQNNGV. The CDR3 is 16 amino acids. Unmatched junction bases numbered 8, after V lost 4 bases and J lost 0 bases.

The gene calls are TRBV10-3 and TRBJ1-1; 7 nucleotides match TRBD1. J gave up 0 bases and V 6 bases, and 10 bases lay outside the gene matches. Germline assignment: CDR1 ENHRY and CDR2 SYGVKD. The CDR3 spans 16 residues. The CDR3, as DNA: TGTGCCATCAGACCGGGACAGCGGACTCTGAACACTGAAGCTTTCTTT. Amino acids: CAIRPGQRTLNTEAFF.

The CDR3: CSVHLGGQGTEAFF. CDR3 DNA: TGCAGCGTGCACCTCGGGGGGCAGGGCACTGAAGCTTTCTTT. The chain uses TRBV29-1 and TRBJ1-1; the D gene is possibly TRBD1 (6 bases). The germline gives CDR1 SQVTM, CDR2 ANQGSEA. Trimming removed 6 bases at V and 4 bases at J, with 18 bases between. This CDR3 comprises 14 residues.

The rearrangement joins TRBV2 to TRBJ2-2; TRBD2 is a possible D gene (5 bases). V gave up 4 bases and J gave up 6 bases, with 15 bases separating them. This CDR3 spans 15 amino acids. Germline loops: CDR1 SNHLY, CDR2 FYNNEI. CDR3 amino acids: CASSAGPGKSGELFF. CDR3 sequence (DNA): TGTGCCAGCAGTGCGGGCCCGGGGAAGTCCGGGGAGCTGTTTTTT.

This clone occurred a few times. The gene calls are TRBV9 and TRBJ1-4; D not certain. The CDR3 consists of 12 residues. CDR1 and CDR2 from the germline V gene are SGDLS and YYNGEE. The V end was cut by 3 bases, the J end by 4 bases, with 4 bases between. The CDR3 DNA sequence: TGTGCCAGCAGCGGACTTAATGAAAAACTGTTTTTT. Protein: CASSGLNEKLFF.

The J gene is TRBJ1-1, the V gene TRBV30, with D uncertain. Germline loops: CDR1 GTSNPN, CDR2 SVGIG (reference sequence). The CDR3 spans 12 residues. The V end was cut by 0 bases, the J end by 5 bases, with 7 bases between. CDR3 coding DNA: TGTGCCTGGAGTGTGGGAGGGACTGAAGCTTTCTTT. Its protein product is CAWSVGGTEAFF. Together with reference TRBV30 and TRBJ1-1, the CDR3 gives the full variable domain: SQTIHQWPATLVQPVGSPLSLECTVEGTSNPNLYWYRQAAGRGLQLLFYSVGIGQISSEVPQNLSASRPQDRQFILSSKKLLLSDSGFYLCAWSVGGTEAFFGQGTRLTVV.

V is TRBV25-1 and J is TRBJ2-7; TRBD1 is a possible D gene (6 bases). The V gene's germline CDR1 is MGHDK and CDR2 SYGVNS. V lost 0 bases and J 3 bases, leaving 9 bases between the germline ends. This CDR3 comprises 14 residues. CDR3 amino acids: CASSEYGQIYEQYF. The CDR3 DNA reads TGTGCCAGCAGTGAATATGGACAGATCTACGAGCAGTACTTC.

The chain uses TRBV11-2 and TRBJ2-4; no clear D. The CDR3 is 16 amino acids. In germline, CDR1 is SGHAT, CDR2 FQNNGV. Trimming left V 6 bases short and J 1 base short, with 16 bases between. CDR3: CASSFPGLSAKNIQYF. CDR3 sequence (DNA): TGTGCCAGCAGTTTCCCTGGCCTGTCGGCCAAAAACATTCAGTACTTC.

J is TRBJ2-1 and V is TRBV19; no definite D call. V shed 4 bases and J shed 3 bases, with 10 bases lying between them. Germline V gene data show CDR1 as LNHDA and CDR2 as SQIVND (reference sequence). CDR3 size: 14 residues. The CDR3 here is CASSTHPDYNEQFF. The CDR3 DNA sequence: TGTGCCAGTAGTACTCACCCAGACTACAATGAGCAGTTCTTC.

The V and J genes are TRBV10-3 and TRBJ2-5; 9 nucleotides align to TRBD1. J lost 4 bases, V lost 5 bases, and 5 bases had no gene match. This CDR3 contains 14 residues. Looked up from germline, CDR1 is ENHRY and CDR2 is SYGVKD. In nucleotides, the CDR3 is TGTGCCATCAGTAAGGGGACAGGGTTAGAGACCCAGTACTTC. Its translation is CAISKGTGLETQYF.

The DNA for the CDR3 is TGTGCCAGCAGACCGACAGGCTACGAGCAGTACTTC. Translating gives CASRPTGYEQYF. The chain couples TRBV6-6 to TRBJ2-7; D may be TRBD1 (6 bases). Germline CDR1 and CDR2: MNHNY and SVGAGI (reference sequence). This CDR3 has 12 residues. Trimming removed 6 bases at V and 3 bases at J, with 9 bases between.

J is TRBJ1-5 and V is TRBV12-5, with TRBD1 matching 7 bases. This CDR3 has 17 amino acids. V was pared by 3 bases and J by 2 bases, with 10 bases of the junction left unmatched. Germline V gene lookup returns CDR1 LGHNT and CDR2 FRNRAP. This chain's CDR3 is CASGFIAGGTGNQPQHF. The CDR3 nucleotides are TGTGCTAGTGGTTTTATAGCAGGGGGGACGGGCAATCAGCCCCAGCATTTT.

The gene calls are TRBV19 and TRBJ1-6, with 9 bases identical to TRBD1. Germline assignment: CDR1 LNHDA and CDR2 SQIVND (reference sequence). V lost 9 bases, J lost 5 bases, and 8 bases stayed unmatched. CDR3 size: 15 residues. The CDR3 bases are TGTGCCAGCCGAGAACAGGGGGCGGATAATTCACCCCTCCACTTT. Amino acids: CASREQGADNSPLHF.

The chain is built from TRBV19 and TRBJ1-1, with 9 nucleotides matching TRBD1. The CDR3 spans 18 residues. V lost 3 bases and J lost 4; bases outside the gene matches: 15. Per the germline V gene, CDR1 is LNHDA and CDR2 is SQIVND (reference sequence). The CDR3, as DNA: TGTGCCAGTAGTATTCCCTTTCCTACAGGGGGCGCTTCCACTGAAGCTTTCTTT. Amino acid sequence: CASSIPFPTGGASTEAFF.

This chain joins TRBV10-3 and TRBJ2-7, with a tentative D call TRBD2 (6 bases). Looked up from germline, CDR1 is ENHRY and CDR2 is SYGVKD. V was pared by 3 bases and J by 4 bases, with 13 bases between. This CDR3 region has 14 residues. CDR3 in DNA: TGTGCCATCAGTGACTCGGGGGATCATTACGAGCAGTACTTC. It is translated as CAISDSGDHYEQYF.

V usage is TRBV4-1 and J usage is TRBJ1-5; 10 nucleotides line up with TRBD1. With V trimmed by 0 bases and J by 4 bases, 6 bases remained unmatched. The CDR3 sequence is 17 residues long. Germline loops: CDR1 MGHRA, CDR2 YSYEKL. The CDR3 coding sequence is TGCGCCAGCAGCCAAGATGGGGGACAGGGGAGAAATCAGCCCCAGCATTTT. It is translated as CASSQDGGQGRNQPQHF.

The chain combines TRBV29-1 with TRBJ2-7; 10 bases align to TRBD2. With V trimmed by 4 bases and J by 3 bases, 3 bases remained unmatched. Germline loops: CDR1 SQVTM, CDR2 ANQGSEA. The CDR3 extends over 13 amino acids. The CDR3 reads CSVVPSGSYEQYF. Written as DNA, the CDR3 is TGCAGCGTTGTTCCTAGCGGGAGCTACGAGCAGTACTTC.

This chain connects TRBV13 to TRBJ2-1, with 9 positions matching TRBD1. CDR1 PRHDT and CDR2 FYEKMQ come from the germline V gene (reference sequence). This CDR3 has 14 residues. V lost 5 bases, J lost 7 bases, and 6 bases stayed unmatched. CDR3 region: CASSPPGQGNEQFF. DNA for the CDR3: TGTGCCAGCAGCCCCCCCGGACAGGGGAATGAGCAGTTCTTC.

The chain uses TRBV5-1 and TRBJ2-3, with 8 bases matching TRBD1. The CDR3 consists of 15 residues. CDR1 and CDR2 (germline): SGHRS, YFSETQ. V was clipped by 4 bases and J by 2 bases; unmatched bases: 6. In nucleotides, the CDR3 is TGCGCCAGCAGCCTAGGACAGGGAACCACAGATACGCAGTATTTT. The encoded protein is CASSLGQGTTDTQYF.

The rearrangement links TRBV19 to TRBJ1-4; the match to TRBD1 covers 8 bases. Germline V gene sequence: CDR1 LNHDA, CDR2 SQIVND (reference sequence). The CDR3 totals 15 residues. Trimming at V came to 4 bases and at J to 2 bases, leaving 3 bases not matched to a gene. CDR3 in amino acids: CASSNWTGTNEKLFF. DNA for the CDR3: TGTGCCAGTAGTAATTGGACAGGGACTAATGAAAAACTGTTTTTT.

This chain connects TRBV7-9 to TRBJ2-7; TRBD1 matches 7 bases. Germline CDR1 is SEHNR and CDR2 is FQNEAQ (reference sequence). V gave up 3 bases and J gave up 5 bases; unmatched junction bases: 10. This CDR3 is built from 15 residues. CDR3 bases: TGTGCCAGCAGCTTCGGCGAGGGGGCGCGTAACGAGCAGTACTTC. It codes for CASSFGEGARNEQYF.

The chain employs TRBV7-6 and TRBJ2-7, with 7 bases lining up with TRBD2. Germline V CDR1 and CDR2: SGHVS, FNYEAQ. The CDR3 is 13 residues long. Trimming cost V 4 bases and J 2 bases; bases outside gene matches: 2. The CDR3 region has the DNA TGTGCCAGCAGCTATGGGACTACCTACGAGCAGTACTTC. This encodes CASSYGTTYEQYF.

This clone is a singleton in its sample. The CDR3 region has the DNA TGTGCCAGCAGCTTAGAACTGCCAGGTCCTGGGGCCAACGTCCTGACTTTC. It codes for CASSLELPGPGANVLTF. The chain combines TRBV7-6 with TRBJ2-6; D not certain. V was pared by 1 base and J by 2 bases, with 12 bases between. This CDR3 contains 17 residues. Germline CDR1 and CDR2: SGHVS and FNYEAQ.